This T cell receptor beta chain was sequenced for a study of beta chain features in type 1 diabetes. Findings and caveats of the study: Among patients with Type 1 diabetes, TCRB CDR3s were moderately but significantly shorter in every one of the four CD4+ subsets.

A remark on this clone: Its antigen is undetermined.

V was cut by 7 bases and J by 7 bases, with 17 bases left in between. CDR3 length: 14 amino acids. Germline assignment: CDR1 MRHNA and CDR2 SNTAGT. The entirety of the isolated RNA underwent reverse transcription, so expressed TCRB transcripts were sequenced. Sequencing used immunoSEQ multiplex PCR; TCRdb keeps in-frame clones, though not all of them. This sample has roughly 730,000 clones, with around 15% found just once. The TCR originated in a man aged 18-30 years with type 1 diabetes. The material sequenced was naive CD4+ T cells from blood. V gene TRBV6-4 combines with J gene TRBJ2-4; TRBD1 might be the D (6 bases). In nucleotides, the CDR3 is TGTGCCAGCATCCTCAGGACAGCGGTGAACATTCAGTACTTC. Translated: CASILRTAVNIQYF.